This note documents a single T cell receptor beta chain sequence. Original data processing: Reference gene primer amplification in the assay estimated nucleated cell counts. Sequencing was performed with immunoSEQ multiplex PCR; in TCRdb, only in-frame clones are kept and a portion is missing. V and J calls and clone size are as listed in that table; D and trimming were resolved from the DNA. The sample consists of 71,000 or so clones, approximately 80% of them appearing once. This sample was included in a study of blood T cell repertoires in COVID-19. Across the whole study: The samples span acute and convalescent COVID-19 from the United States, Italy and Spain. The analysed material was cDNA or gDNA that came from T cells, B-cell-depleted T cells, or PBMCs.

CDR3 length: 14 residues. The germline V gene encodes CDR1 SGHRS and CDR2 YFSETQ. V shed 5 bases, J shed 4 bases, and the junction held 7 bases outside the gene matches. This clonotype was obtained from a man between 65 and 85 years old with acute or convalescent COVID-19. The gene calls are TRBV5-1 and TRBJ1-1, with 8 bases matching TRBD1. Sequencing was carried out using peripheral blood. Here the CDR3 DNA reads TGCGCCAGCAGTACTCAGGGGGCCGGCACTGAAGCTTTCTTT. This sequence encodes CASSTQGAGTEAFF.